These 5 T cell receptor beta chains were sequenced from one sample in a study of human T cells and chemical hapten exposure. TCRdb analysed the RACE reads with MiXCR anew, one entry per CDR3 protein. The sample carries some 170,000 distinct CDR3 sequences, about a quarter recorded once. As for time point: patch test 3, about 24 weeks after DPC sensitization. Treatment reported: therapeutic diphenylcyclopropenone sensitization with weekly scalp DPC. The source material was whole blood, sampled in connection with sensitization to the hapten diphenylcyclopropenone (DPC). These TCRs come from a young woman with alopecia areata. Some clones in this sample may be carry-over from other donors' samples.

The CDR3 nucleotides read TGTGCCAGCAGTCCCCTAATGGGGCAGCAGTACTTC. It codes for CASSPLMGQQYF. The rearrangement joins TRBV6-2 or TRBV6-3 to TRBJ2-7, with D possibly being TRBD1 (5 bases). The CDR3 spans 12 residues. From germline, CDR1 is MNHEY and CDR2 SVGEGT. The V end was cut by 5 bases, the J end by 8 bases, with 13 bases between.

The V and J genes are TRBV4-2 and TRBJ1-2; TRBD1 matches at 10 bases. CDR1 and CDR2 (germline): LGHNA, YNFKEQ. The CDR3 is made up of 15 amino acids. After removal of 3 bases from V and 6 bases from J, the junction contained 7 bases not matched to a gene. CDR3 bases: TGTGCCAGCAGCCATGGGACAGGGGCGGGAGATGGCTACACCTTC. Protein: CASSHGTGAGDGYTF.

This clonotype came up a few times. The genes are TRBV10-3 and TRBJ2-7; 9 bases align to TRBD1. J lost 1 base, V lost 7 bases, and 5 bases had no gene match. Germline-derived CDR1 and CDR2 are ENHRY and SYGVKD. This CDR3 region has 14 residues. CDR3 protein: CAIKGGTGSYEQYF. The CDR3 DNA follows: TGTGCCATCAAGGGCGGGACAGGGTCCTACGAGCAGTACTTC.

V and J are TRBV15 and TRBJ2-1, with TRBD2 as a possible D gene (5 bases). Trimming pared 1 base from V and 7 bases from J, leaving 14 bases between. This CDR3 contains 15 residues. Germline V gene lookup returns CDR1 LNHNV and CDR2 YYDKDF (reference sequence). CDR3 loop: CATSRGGRSGNEQFF. CDR3 nucleotide sequence: TGTGCCACCAGCAGAGGTGGGCGGTCGGGGAATGAGCAGTTCTTC.

This clonotype was detected once. The rearrangement joins TRBV7-2 to TRBJ2-3; no definite D call. This CDR3 contains 15 residues. In germline, CDR1 is SGHTA, CDR2 FQGNSA. The germline V and J ends were trimmed by 5 bases and 0 bases, with 12 bases remaining between them. The CDR3 here is CASSAPLASTDTQYF. The DNA of the CDR3 is TGTGCCAGCAGCGCGCCGTTAGCTAGCACAGATACGCAGTATTTT.